The 30 T cell receptor beta chains below come from one sample, sequenced in a study of T cell clonality in common variable immunodeficiency. Sequencing was performed with immunoSEQ multiplex PCR; in TCRdb, only in-frame clones are kept and a portion is missing. This repertoire lists about 41,000 clones without singletons; more than 1.2% sits in the top ten. Sequenced input: peripheral blood mononuclear cells. The receptors here all came from a person between 18 and 75 years old in good health.

This clone was found many times. The missing CDR3 end, 3 residues past where the read stops, is filled in from the germline J gene. The V call is TRBV28, the J call TRBJ1-2, with unresolved D. Between the trimmed V and J ends, which lost 9 bases and 2 bases, there was a span of 16 bases. The CDR3 has 14 residues. Germline loops: CDR1 MDHEN, CDR2 SYDVKM. CDR3 loop: CASRRAGPNYGYTF. Incomplete CDR3 DNA: TGTGCCAGTAGGAGGGCAGGCCCAAACTATGGC.

This clone occurred many times. The observed sequence ends 3 residues before the CDR3 terminus, with the missing tail filled in from the germline J gene. V is TRBV20-1 and J is TRBJ2-1; a weak D match, TRBD2 (6 bases). The CDR3 is made up of 14 amino acids. V dropped 5 bases and J dropped 4 bases, with 15 bases sitting between them. In germline, CDR1 is DFQATT, CDR2 SNEGSKA (reference sequence). Partial CDR3 DNA: TGCAGTGCTTGGGGGGACCGGCAATACAATGAG. Translating it yields CSAWGDRQYNE. The CDR3, in full, reads CSAWGDRQYNEQFF.

This clone has a count of ten or more. Read coverage stops 3 residues before the CDR3 terminus; the germline J gene supplies the remainder. V gene TRBV9 combines with J gene TRBJ2-2; D possibly corresponds to TRBD1 (5 bases). Germline lookup yields CDR1 SGDLS and CDR2 YYNGEE. This CDR3 contains 16 residues. The V gene lost 4 bases and the J gene lost 5 bases, with 18 bases spanning the gap. CDR3 DNA (partial): TGTGCCAGCAGCCACAAGTCGCAAGGGGCGACCGGGGAG. This translates into CASSHKSQGATGE. The whole CDR3 protein reads CASSHKSQGATGELFF.

This clone has a handful of counts. The read falls 3 residues short of the CDR3 end, and the missing part is taken from the germline J gene. Other DNA variants within this sample encode the same CDR3. The chain links TRBV18 to TRBJ2-1, with 14 bases lining up with TRBD2. Germline trimming cut 3 bases from V and 8 bases from J; bases unmatched to any gene: 9. The length of the CDR3 is 17 residues. The germline CDR1 and CDR2 sequences are KGHSH and LQKENI. The CDR3: CASSPRQGLAGVDEQFF. The part of the CDR3 DNA that was read is TGTGCCAGCTCACCCCGCCAGGGACTAGCGGGAGTAGATGAG.

This clone was counted ten times or more. The part of the CDR3 DNA that was read is TGCAGTGCCCTATCCACAGGGATCGACCACAGTCAGCCC. Protein product: CSALSTGIDHSQP. The full CDR3 protein is CSALSTGIDHSQPQHF. The chain recombines TRBV20-1 with TRBJ1-5, with D perhaps TRBD1 (6 bases). The sequence runs out 3 residues before the end of the CDR3; the remainder is reconstructed from the germline J gene. Germline CDR1 and CDR2: DFQATT and SNEGSKA (reference sequence). This CDR3 has 16 residues. The V end was cut by 6 bases, the J end by 6 bases, with 24 bases between.

The sample holds many counts of this clone. Read data end 3 residues before the CDR3 end; the end is taken from the germline J gene. The J gene is TRBJ2-2, the V gene TRBV19; D remains unclear. Germline-derived CDR1 and CDR2 are LNHDA and SQIVND (reference sequence). V was pared by 0 bases and J by 7 bases, with 6 bases between. This CDR3 contains 13 residues. This chain's CDR3 is CASSIDPFGELFF. The CDR3 DNA, read in part, is TGTGCCAGTAGTATAGATCCCTTCGGGGAG.

A remark on this clone: The read terminates 3 residues ahead of where the CDR3 ends, so the germline J gene completes it. This sequence joins TRBV7-9 and TRBJ1-2; 7 nucleotides match TRBD1. The CDR3 extends over 12 amino acids. Germline V gene data show CDR1 as SEHNR and CDR2 as FQNEAQ (reference sequence). CDR3: CASSRDRDDYTF. CDR3 DNA, as far as it was read: TGTGCCAGCAGCCGCGACAGGGACGAC. Filled out from reference TRBV7-9 and TRBJ1-2, the complete variable domain reads DTGVSQNPRHKITKRGQNVTFRCDPISEHNRLYWYRQTLGQGPEFLTYFQNEAQLEKSRLLSDRFSAERPKGSFSTLEIQRTEQGDSAMYLCASSRDRDDYTFGSGTRLTVV.

This clone showed up many times. Read coverage stops 3 residues before the CDR3 terminus; the germline J gene supplies the remainder. V is TRBV5-4 and J is TRBJ2-7; 10 bases are a match to TRBD2. J lost 6 bases, V lost 3 bases, and 9 bases had no gene match. This CDR3 has 15 residues. The germline V gene encodes CDR1 SGHNT and CDR2 YYREEE (reference sequence). The DNA read from the CDR3 is TGTGCCAGCAGCTCTAGCGGGAGCCCGACGAGCGAG. Protein: CASSSSGSPTSE. The CDR3 in full is CASSSSGSPTSEQYF.

In its sample, this clone was seen many times. CDR3 region: CASSPGQGPPGNTIYF. The sequenced CDR3 bases are TGCGCCAGCAGCCCTGGACAGGGTCCCCCTGGAAACACC. This chain links TRBV4-1 with TRBJ1-3, with 8 bases fitting TRBD1. The read finishes 3 residues shy of the CDR3 end, and the germline J gene is used to complete it. With V trimmed by 4 bases and J by 2 bases, 7 bases remained unmatched. Per germline, CDR1 MGHRA and CDR2 YSYEKL. The CDR3 contains 16 residues.

This clone was seen at least ten times. Read sequence stops 3 residues before the CDR3 end, and the germline J gene provides the missing end. The V and J genes are TRBV20-1 and TRBJ2-2; 8 bases fit TRBD2. This CDR3 has 17 residues. CDR1 is DFQATT, CDR2 SNEGSKA, per germline (reference sequence). Trimming removed 0 bases from V and 6 bases from J; junction bases left unmatched: 12. CDR3 sequence reads: CSARDRPAGVRAGELFF. The sequenced CDR3 bases are TGCAGTGCTAGAGATCGGCCAGCGGGAGTACGTGCCGGGGAG.

There are many counts of this clone. The CDR3 reads CSARDDGRGETQYF. CDR3 DNA (partial): TGCAGTGCTAGAGATGACGGGAGGGGGGAGACC. J is TRBJ2-5 and V is TRBV20-1, with 8 bases that match TRBD2. The CDR3 end falls 3 residues outside the read, so it is completed with the germline J gene. The CDR3 runs to 14 residues. V trimming: 0 bases; J trimming: 5 bases; junction bases outside the gene matches: 5. Looked up from germline, CDR1 is DFQATT and CDR2 is SNEGSKA (reference sequence).

This clone was detected ten times or more. The read gets to within 3 residues of the CDR3 end, and the germline J gene fills in the rest. V is TRBV18 and J is TRBJ1-1; TRBD1 is a possible D gene (5 bases). Looked up from germline, CDR1 is KGHSH and CDR2 is LQKENI. Deletions cut 2 bases from V and 2 bases from J, with 12 bases between. The CDR3 extends over 15 amino acids. The CDR3 bases that were read are TGTGCCAGCTCACCAAGACAGAATTCTAACACTGAA. Protein product: CASSPRQNSNTE. The complete CDR3 sequence is CASSPRQNSNTEAFF.

This clone was picked up many times. The sequenced fragment ends 3 residues before the CDR3 boundary, so the rest is inferred from the germline J gene. This rearrangement joins TRBV5-4 to TRBJ2-5, with 9 positions matching TRBD1. V lost 2 bases to trimming and J lost 5 bases; unmatched junction nucleotides: 7. The length of the CDR3 is 15 residues. Germline V gene lookup returns CDR1 SGHNT and CDR2 YYREEE (reference sequence). The sequenced CDR3 bases are TGTGCCAGCAGCTTCTCCGGGACAGGGATCGAGACC. It specifies CASSFSGTGIET. The full-length CDR3 reads as CASSFSGTGIETQYF.

This clone was seen many times. The read is 3 residues too short to cover the CDR3 end, so that end is filled in from the germline J gene. The V call is TRBV18, the J call TRBJ1-5; tentative D call: TRBD1 (5 bases). The V end lost 2 bases, the J end lost 7 bases, and 9 bases lay between the germline ends. CDR1 and CDR2 (germline): KGHSH, LQKENI. The CDR3 covers 13 residues. CDR3 sequence: CASSPERGQPQHF. The sequenced part of the CDR3 DNA is TGTGCCAGCTCACCAGAGCGGGGGCAGCCC. Using reference TRBV18 and TRBJ1-5 for the parts outside the CDR3, the full variable domain is NAGVMQNPRHLVRRRGQEARLRCSPMKGHSHVYWYRQLPEEGLKFMVYLQKENIIDESGMPKERFSAEFPKEGPSILRIQQVVRGDSAAYFCASSPERGQPQHFGDGTRLSIL.

In this sample, this clone turned up a few times. This CDR3 is CASSLQGADQPQHF. The DNA read from the CDR3 is TGTGCCAGCAGCTTACAGGGGGCGGATCAGCCC. The genes are TRBV7-9 and TRBJ1-5, with 8 bases that match TRBD1. The read is 3 residues too short to cover the CDR3 end, so that end is filled in from the germline J gene. Germline V CDR1 and CDR2: SEHNR, FQNEAQ (reference sequence). This CDR3 spans 14 amino acids. V shed 2 bases, J shed 5 bases, and the junction held 2 bases outside the gene matches.

Many counts were recorded for this clone. Read sequence stops 3 residues before the CDR3 end, and the germline J gene provides the missing end. This rearrangement joins TRBV5-1 to TRBJ2-7, with 10 bases identical to TRBD2. There are 16 residues in the CDR3. Germline loops: CDR1 SGHRS, CDR2 YFSETQ. V gave up 0 bases and J gave up 4 bases; unmatched junction bases: 7. Partial CDR3 DNA: TGCGCCAGCAGCTTGGCGGGGCTAGCGGGAGTATACGAG. Protein sequence: CASSLAGLAGVYE. The full CDR3 reads CASSLAGLAGVYEQYF.

This clone was observed at least ten times. The CDR3 end is not reached by the read, which stops 3 residues before it; the germline J gene fills it in. Other nucleotide sequences in the sample specify the same CDR3. The rearrangement uses TRBV7-2 and TRBJ2-3, with 7 bases lining up with TRBD2. The ends lost 9 bases at V and 4 bases at J; junction bases unmatched: 10. Germline loops: CDR1 SGHTA, CDR2 FQGNSA. CDR3 length equals 14 residues. The CDR3 sequence: CASSPSGGADTQYF. The part of the CDR3 DNA that was read is TGTGCCAGTAGCCCCAGTGGGGGGGCAGATACG.

This clone came up many times. The CDR3 goes on 3 residues after the read ends, and that part is filled in from the germline J gene. The chain employs TRBV10-3 and TRBJ2-7; 10 positions match TRBD1. J gave up 3 bases and V 6 bases, and 2 bases lay outside the gene matches. Germline V CDR1 and CDR2: ENHRY, SYGVKD. CDR3 length: 13 amino acids. The CDR3 bases that were read are TGTGCCATCAGCGACAGGGGGCTCTACGAG. It specifies CAISDRGLYE. The full CDR3 is CAISDRGLYEQYF.

A word on this clone: With the read ending 3 residues before the CDR3 end, the germline J gene is used to fill in that end. The genes are TRBV27 and TRBJ2-7, with 8 bases identical to TRBD1. V shed 3 bases, J shed 0 bases, and the junction held 10 bases outside the gene matches. This CDR3 comprises 17 residues. CDR1 MNHEY and CDR2 SMNVEV come from the germline V gene (reference sequence). The CDR3 protein is CASSFAGQGTSSYEQYF. CDR3 DNA (partial): TGTGCCAGCAGTTTCGCTGGACAGGGCACTAGCTCCTACGAG.

This clone has at least ten counts. The sequence runs out 3 residues before the end of the CDR3; the remainder is reconstructed from the germline J gene. The chain combines TRBV5-1 with TRBJ2-2, with TRBD1 as a possible D gene (5 bases). CDR1 is SGHRS and CDR2 is YFSETQ in the germline V gene. Trimming left V 0 bases short and J 0 bases short, with 9 bases between. CDR3 size: 16 residues. The chain's CDR3 is CASSLGGVSNTGELFF. The covered CDR3 bases are TGCGCCAGCAGCTTGGGGGGCGTTTCGAACACCGGGGAG.

This clone was picked up many times. Coverage ceases 3 residues before the CDR3 finishes, and the germline J gene fills in the end. This chain joins TRBV5-4 and TRBJ2-1, with D possibly matching TRBD1 (6 bases). The germline V gene encodes CDR1 SGHNT and CDR2 YYREEE (reference sequence). V was trimmed by 0 bases and J by 4 bases, leaving 11 bases between them. The CDR3 is 15 residues long. The CDR3 spells CASSLEQGRYNEQFF. CDR3 DNA, as far as it was read: TGTGCCAGCAGCTTGGAGCAGGGGCGGTACAATGAG. The full variable domain, with the rest looked up from reference TRBV5-4 and TRBJ2-1, is ETGVTQSPTHLIKTRGQQVTLRCSSQSGHNTVSWYQQALGQGPQFIFQYYREEENGRGNFPPRFSGLQFPNYSSELNVNALELDDSALYLCASSLEQGRYNEQFFGPGTRLTVL.

This clone came up many times. The read terminates 3 residues before the CDR3 end, so the remaining end is supplied by the germline J gene. The J gene is TRBJ1-5, the V gene TRBV20-1; D uncertain. V was pared by 3 bases and J by 3 bases, with 15 bases between. CDR3 length: 15 residues. Germline assignment: CDR1 DFQATT and CDR2 SNEGSKA (reference sequence). CDR3 sequence reads: CSASIKAGHNQPQHF. The sequenced part of the CDR3 DNA is TGCAGTGCTAGCATTAAAGCAGGCCACAATCAGCCC.

Concerning this clone: The read gets to within 3 residues of the CDR3 end, and the germline J gene fills in the rest. The V gene is TRBV7-8, the J gene TRBJ1-2, with D possibly TRBD1 on 6 matching bases. This CDR3 contains 15 residues. Germline V gene data show CDR1 as SGHVS and CDR2 as FQNEAQ. This chain's CDR3 is CASSLARDISYDYTF. The CDR3 DNA, read in part, is TGTGCCAGCAGCTTAGCCCGGGACATCTCCTACGAC.

This clone was counted at least ten times. The missing CDR3 end, 3 residues past where the read stops, is filled in from the germline J gene. V is TRBV28 and J is TRBJ2-7; 8 nucleotides line up with TRBD2. The CDR3 is 13 amino acids. V was clipped by 8 bases and J by 3 bases; unmatched bases: 6. CDR1 MDHEN and CDR2 SYDVKM come from the germline V gene. The CDR3 protein is CASEKREFYEQYF. The CDR3 DNA, read in part, is TGTGCCAGCGAGAAGCGGGAGTTCTACGAG.

At least ten counts were recorded for this clone. The read terminates 3 residues before the CDR3 end, so the remaining end is supplied by the germline J gene. V is TRBV19 and J is TRBJ2-3, with 10 bases identical to TRBD2. Germline trimming cut 3 bases from V and 0 bases from J; bases unmatched to any gene: 6. The CDR3 runs to 17 residues. The germline V gene has CDR1 LNHDA and CDR2 SQIVND (reference sequence). The CDR3: CASSISRTSGSTDTQYF. CDR3 DNA (partial): TGTGCCAGTAGTATTAGCAGGACTAGCGGTAGCACAGATACG.

This clone was found many times. Coverage ceases 3 residues before the CDR3 finishes, and the germline J gene fills in the end. The rearrangement links TRBV20-1 to TRBJ2-7; TRBD2 aligns across 10 bases. CDR3 length: 16 amino acids. Germline CDR1 and CDR2: DFQATT and SNEGSKA (reference sequence). V trimming: 3 bases; J trimming: 6 bases; junction bases outside the gene matches: 14. The CDR3 bases that were read are TGCAGTGCTAGGCCGCGGCGGGCTAGCGGGAGAGGCGAG. Translated: CSARPRRASGRGE. The entire CDR3 reads CSARPRRASGRGEQYF.

This clone was counted ten times or more. The missing CDR3 end, 3 residues past where the read stops, is filled in from the germline J gene. This sequence joins TRBV19 and TRBJ1-2; the D is unclear. Trimming took 5 bases from V and 1 from J, leaving 14 bases between them. Germline CDR1 reads LNHDA; CDR2 reads SQIVND (reference sequence). The CDR3 covers 15 residues. CDR3 sequence: CASSPGRADNYGYTF. CDR3 bases read: TGTGCCAGTAGTCCAGGTAGGGCAGATAACTATGGC.

In its sample, this clone was seen many times. Coverage ceases 3 residues before the CDR3 finishes, and the germline J gene fills in the end. The chain couples TRBV7-8 to TRBJ1-1; 7 bases match TRBD1. Looked up from germline, CDR1 is SGHVS and CDR2 is FQNEAQ. The CDR3 is 11 residues long. With V trimmed by 11 bases and J by 5 bases, 5 bases remained unmatched. CDR3 DNA, as far as it was read: TGTGCCCTTCAGGGGGTGACTGAA. Translating it yields CALQGVTE. The CDR3 in its entirety is CALQGVTEAFF. Using reference TRBV7-8 and TRBJ1-1 for the parts outside the CDR3, the full variable domain is GAGVSQSPRYKVAKRGQDVALRCDPISGHVSLFWYQQALGQGPEFLTYFQNEAQLDKSGLPSDRFFAERPEGSVSTLKIQRTQQEDSAVYLCALQGVTEAFFGQGTRLTVV.

At least ten counts were recorded for this clone. The sequenced CDR3 bases are TGCGCCAGCAGCCCAGACAGGGGGATCGAG. This translates into CASSPDRGIE. The whole CDR3 sequence is CASSPDRGIEQYF. The chain joins TRBV5-1 to TRBJ2-7; 9 bases are shared with TRBD1. The read halts 3 residues ahead of the CDR3 end, with the missing end drawn from the germline J gene. V dropped 4 bases and J dropped 6; count of bases not matched to a gene: 5. The CDR3 loop spans 13 amino acids. The V gene's germline CDR1 is SGHRS and CDR2 YFSETQ.

To note about this clone: Read coverage stops 3 residues before the CDR3 terminus; the germline J gene supplies the remainder. The rearrangement joins TRBV13 to TRBJ2-1, with D perhaps TRBD2 (6 bases). This CDR3 is built from 16 residues. Germline V CDR1 and CDR2: PRHDT, FYEKMQ (reference sequence). The V end was cut by 0 bases, the J end by 3 bases, with 12 bases between. The CDR3 is CASSLGLRGYYNEQFF. The part of the CDR3 DNA that was read is TGTGCCAGCAGCTTAGGTCTACGGGGGTACTACAATGAG.